One sample yielded the 21 T cell receptor beta chains listed below, sequenced in a study of T cell responses to AZD1222 COVID-19 vaccine. This table comes from immunoSEQ multiplex PCR, and its TCRdb copy is limited to in-frame clones, with some not included. The sample lists 100,000 or so clones, more than 75% occurring once. The sample was peripheral blood, taken on day 0 of AZD1222 vaccination. These receptor sequences come from an adult in good health.

This clone was seen only once. The chain combines TRBV6-2 or TRBV6-3 with TRBJ1-5; D unresolved. With 3 bases removed from V and 5 bases from J, the gap between germline ends came to 8 bases. The length of the CDR3 is 13 residues. CDR1 is MNHEY and CDR2 is SVGEGT in the germline V gene. The CDR3 sequence: CASSYWQDQPQHF. The CDR3 bases are TGTGCCAGCAGTTATTGGCAGGATCAGCCCCAGCATTTT.

The chain links TRBV7-2 to TRBJ2-1; 16 bases agree with TRBD2. Trimming cost V 1 base and J 7 bases; bases outside gene matches: 4. The length of the CDR3 is 17 residues. Germline loops: CDR1 SGHTA, CDR2 FQGNSA. The CDR3 loop is CASSLEGTSGRANEQFF. CDR3 DNA sequence: TGTGCCAGCAGCTTAGAAGGGACTAGCGGGAGGGCTAATGAGCAGTTCTTC.

This chain connects TRBV18 to TRBJ2-2; possible D gene TRBD1, 7 bases. V was trimmed by 3 bases and J by 6 bases, leaving 14 bases between them. This CDR3 is built from 15 residues. CDR1 is KGHSH, CDR2 LQKENI, per germline. The CDR3 DNA reads as TGTGCCAGCTCACCTTACAGGGGACTTCCCGGGGAGCTGTTTTTT. It encodes CASSPYRGLPGELFF.

V and J are TRBV6-1 and TRBJ1-2; D remains unclear. Germline V gene sequence: CDR1 MNHNS, CDR2 SASEGT. The CDR3 contains 16 residues. Trimming stripped 2 bases from V and 4 bases from J, with 17 bases between. The CDR3 DNA follows: TGTGCCAGCAGTGAATCCGGGATGACGGAATCCTATGGCTACACCTTC. Amino acid sequence: CASSESGMTESYGYTF.

V gene TRBV7-9 combines with J gene TRBJ2-4, with 7 bases aligning to TRBD1. The germline V gene encodes CDR1 SEHNR and CDR2 FQNEAQ (reference sequence). The CDR3 spans 15 residues. Trimming cost V 3 bases and J 2 bases; bases outside gene matches: 4. The CDR3 DNA sequence: TGTGCCAGCAGCTTCGACAGGGCCTCCAAAAACATTCAGTACTTC. Amino acids: CASSFDRASKNIQYF.

The chain has TRBV27 and TRBJ2-7; the match to TRBD1 covers 7 bases. The CDR3 covers 17 residues. From germline, CDR1 is MNHEY and CDR2 SMNVEV (reference sequence). V shed 10 bases, J shed 0 bases, and the junction held 18 bases outside the gene matches. The CDR3 nucleotides read TGTGCCACCCCGAACTTACAGGGGCCCAAATTCTCCTACGAGCAGTACTTC. Translation gives CATPNLQGPKFSYEQYF.

The chain employs TRBV11-3 and TRBJ1-3; D gene uncertain. The CDR3 runs 11 residues. Per germline, CDR1 SGHNT and CDR2 YENEEA. V gave up 4 bases and J gave up 8 bases, with 6 bases separating them. This chain's CDR3 is CASSWVHTIYF. For the CDR3, the DNA is TGTGCCAGCAGCTGGGTGCACACCATATATTTT.

The chain is built from TRBV6-1 and TRBJ1-1; no clear D gene. There are 12 residues in the CDR3. V was pared by 0 bases and J by 7 bases, with 6 bases between. Germline values: CDR1 MNHNS, CDR2 SASEGT. CDR3 loop: CASSEAILEAFF. The DNA of the CDR3 is TGTGCCAGCAGTGAAGCAATCCTTGAAGCTTTCTTT.

The rearrangement uses TRBV6-6 and TRBJ2-7; no reliable D call. CDR1 and CDR2 (germline): MNHNY, SVGAGI (reference sequence). Trimming shortened V by 8 bases and J by 1 base, and 15 bases separated the two germline ends. The CDR3 length is 14 residues. In nucleotides, the CDR3 is TGTGCCAGCGCCTCAAGCTCTTTTTCCTACGAGCAGTACTTC. It is translated as CASASSSFSYEQYF.

As regards this clone: Other DNA sequences of this sample code for an identical CDR3. The chain links TRBV5-1 to TRBJ2-1; D gene uncertain. Germline V lookup: CDR1 SGHRS, CDR2 YFSETQ. V was trimmed by 1 base and J by 5 bases, leaving 7 bases between them. The CDR3 sequence is 13 residues long. CDR3 coding DNA: TGCGCCAGCAGCTTGAATACCAACAATGAGCAGTTCTTC. Protein: CASSLNTNNEQFF.

The chain joins TRBV9 to TRBJ2-3; 7 nucleotides match TRBD2. Germline CDR1 reads SGDLS; CDR2 reads YYNGEE. V trimming: 0 bases; J trimming: 1 base; junction bases outside the gene matches: 5. This CDR3 is 16 amino acids long. The CDR3 loop is CASSVVWGRGTDTQYF. The CDR3 region has the DNA TGTGCCAGCAGCGTAGTTTGGGGGAGGGGCACAGATACGCAGTATTTT.

The rearrangement joins TRBV11-2 to TRBJ2-5, with D perhaps TRBD2 (5 bases). The V gene's germline CDR1 is SGHAT and CDR2 FQNNGV. The V gene lost 2 bases and the J gene lost 1 base, with 23 bases spanning the gap. The CDR3 sequence is 19 residues long. CDR3 loop: CASSLLKASGRWVQETQYF. CDR3 bases: TGTGCCAGCAGCTTATTAAAGGCGAGCGGTCGGTGGGTCCAAGAGACCCAGTACTTC.

The rearrangement uses TRBV27 and TRBJ2-5, with D perhaps TRBD1 or TRBD2 (5 bases each). Trimming cost V 4 bases and J 4 bases, with 13 bases left between them. Germline V gene lookup returns CDR1 MNHEY and CDR2 SMNVEV (reference sequence). The length of the CDR3 is 14 residues. CDR3 in amino acids: CASSSLRGGETQYF. The CDR3 DNA follows: TGTGCCAGCAGTTCTTTGAGGGGCGGAGAGACCCAGTACTTC.

V is TRBV5-4 and J is TRBJ2-1; no clear D gene. Per the germline V gene, CDR1 is SGHNT and CDR2 is YYREEE (reference sequence). This CDR3 has 14 residues. The V gene lost 0 bases and the J gene lost 15 bases, with 19 bases spanning the gap. The CDR3 DNA is TGTGCCAGCAGCTTGGTTGGAGTGACCTCAAATCGGTTCTTC. Its protein is CASSLVGVTSNRFF. Full variable domain (missing parts from reference TRBV5-4 and TRBJ2-1): ETGVTQSPTHLIKTRGQQVTLRCSSQSGHNTVSWYQQALGQGPQFIFQYYREEENGRGNFPPRFSGLQFPNYSSELNVNALELDDSALYLCASSLVGVTSNRFFGPGTRLTVL.

The sample holds many counts of this clone. In DNA, the CDR3 is TGCGCCAGCATCCCGGGCCCTCCGCGAGGATCCTACGAGCAGTACTTC. It encodes CASIPGPPRGSYEQYF. The chain links TRBV23-1 to TRBJ2-7; D is unresolved. TRBV23-1 is an ORF, with its function uncertain. This CDR3 has 16 residues. V lost 7 bases and J 1 base, leaving 20 bases between the germline ends.

The CDR3 DNA is TGTGCCAGCAGCTTAAGGGAAGCACATCGGAGGTCCGAGCAGTACTTC. Its protein product is CASSLREAHRRSEQYF. The chain combines TRBV7-2 with TRBJ2-7; D perhaps matches TRBD2 (5 bases). The germline V and J ends were trimmed by 2 bases and 6 bases, with 20 bases remaining between them. This CDR3 region has 16 residues. From germline, CDR1 is SGHTA and CDR2 FQGNSA. The full variable domain, completed using reference TRBV7-2 and TRBJ2-7, is GAGVSQSPSNKVTEKGKDVELRCDPISGHTALYWYRQSLGQGLEFLIYFQGNSAPDKSGLPSDRFSAERTGGSVSTLTIQRTQQEDSAVYLCASSLREAHRRSEQYFGPGTRLTVT.

The genes are TRBV6-5 and TRBJ1-2; D remains ambiguous. This CDR3 is 13 amino acids long. Germline lookup yields CDR1 MNHEY and CDR2 SVGAGI. Trimming shortened V by 8 bases and J by 3 bases, and 13 bases separated the two germline ends. The CDR3 nucleotides are TGTGCCAGCGCTGACTACCCAGACTATGGCTACACCTTC. This sequence encodes CASADYPDYGYTF.

The gene calls are TRBV18 and TRBJ1-2, with 10 bases lining up with TRBD1. The ends lost 4 bases at V and 2 bases at J; junction bases unmatched: 7. The CDR3 runs to 16 residues. Per germline, CDR1 KGHSH and CDR2 LQKENI. The chain's CDR3 is CASSRTTGGGNYGYTF. The CDR3 DNA is TGTGCCAGCTCACGGACGACAGGGGGCGGGAACTATGGCTACACCTTC.

The chain couples TRBV5-1 to TRBJ1-1; D gene uncertain. The CDR3 extends over 16 amino acids. Germline loops: CDR1 SGHRS, CDR2 YFSETQ. The ends were cut back, 0 bases at V and 1 base at J, with 13 bases in the middle. CDR3 sequence (DNA): TGCGCCAGCAGCTTGGGGGTCGGCAGTGAGAACACTGAAGCTTTCTTT. This sequence encodes CASSLGVGSENTEAFF.

The rearrangement joins TRBV5-1 to TRBJ2-6, with D tentatively TRBD1 or TRBD2 (6 bases each). Germline V gene sequence: CDR1 SGHRS, CDR2 YFSETQ. V was trimmed by 3 bases and J by 4 bases, leaving 14 bases between them. This CDR3 has 16 amino acids. CDR3 sequence (DNA): TGCGCCAGCAGCTGGAGGGGAGGACAGGGGGCCAACGTCCTGACTTTC. This encodes CASSWRGGQGANVLTF.

The J gene is TRBJ2-7, the V gene TRBV27; 13 bases align to TRBD2. CDR1 MNHEY and CDR2 SMNVEV come from the germline V gene (reference sequence). The CDR3 totals 16 residues. Trimming at V came to 5 bases and at J to 7 bases, leaving 11 bases not matched to a gene. The CDR3 coding sequence is TGTGCCAGCAGTCCGACAGCATCGACTAGCGGGAGGGAGCAGTACTTC. As protein: CASSPTASTSGREQYF.